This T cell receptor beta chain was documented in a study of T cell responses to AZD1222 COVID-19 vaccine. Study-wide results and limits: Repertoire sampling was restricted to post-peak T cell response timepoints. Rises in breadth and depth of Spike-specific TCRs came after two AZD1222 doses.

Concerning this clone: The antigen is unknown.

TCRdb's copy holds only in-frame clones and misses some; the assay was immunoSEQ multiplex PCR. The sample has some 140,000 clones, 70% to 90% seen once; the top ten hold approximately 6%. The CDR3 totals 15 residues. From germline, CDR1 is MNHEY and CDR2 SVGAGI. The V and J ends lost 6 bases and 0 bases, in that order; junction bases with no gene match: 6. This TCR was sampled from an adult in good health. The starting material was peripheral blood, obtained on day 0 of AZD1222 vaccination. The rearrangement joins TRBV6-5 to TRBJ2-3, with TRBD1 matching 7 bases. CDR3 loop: CASSSTGSSTDTQYF. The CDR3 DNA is TGTGCCAGCAGCTCGACAGGGTCTAGCACAGATACGCAGTATTTT.